This T cell receptor beta chain was observed in a study (dated by TCRdb to 2015 to 2017). Describing the broader study: The study set out to test whether tumor-infiltrating Tregs in breast cancer get recruited from blood Tregs or are instead converted in situ from other CD4+ T cell subsets. Paper-wide results and their limitations: Rather than covering whole repertoires, validation in the larger cohort was restricted to a single TCR beta V-J rearrangement. Tumor memory CD4+ T cell TCR gene usage was found to cluster with blood and lymph node memory CD4+ cells and with lymph node naive CD4+ cells. The greatest overlap of tumor-infiltrating Treg TCR alpha and beta sequences was observed with tumor naive CD4+ T cells, followed by blood naive CD4+ T cells.

Tregs were isolated as CD4+CD25+CD127-/low cells. Tregs, naive and memory CD4+ T cells from tumor, blood and ipsilateral draining lymph nodes of a handful of breast cancer patients underwent full-length TCR alpha and beta sequencing. Tumor tissue and lymph nodes obtained by ipsilateral axillary dissection were perfused with PBS, cut into small pieces and digested using collagenase I and hyaluronidase. Sorted cell populations were confirmed by FACS to exceed 90% purity. This clonotype showed up many times. Its antigen is not yet known. Base-call qualities are not available, and no considerably larger clone is one nucleotide away. Full-length TCR variable regions were amplified by 5' RACE PCR with constant-region reverse primers, followed by semi-nested PCR with Nested Universal Primer A. Using the ReliaPrep RNA Cell Miniprep System, total RNA was extracted, and the SMARTer RACE 5'/3' Kit was then used to reverse transcribe the RNA into 5'RACE-ready cDNA. An Illumina MiSeq was used to sequence the full-length TCR alpha and beta libraries, which had been barcoded with multiplex adaptors. Concerning the study's data processing: For each of nine subset-tissue groups, sequencing data from the five patients were pooled, and the groups were compared by unsupervised clustering of TCR gene usage. The Morisita-Horn index was used to calculate repertoire similarity, with shared sequences weighted according to their contribution to each repertoire. TCRdb took the public reads, trimmed them with fastp at Q25, ran MiXCR for clone calling and kept in-frame beta chains. Each CDR3 protein gets just one entry, which takes the most common genes and DNA from the rows behind it. Clone size and V and J calls follow TCRdb, not the original study. The sample table shows approximately 60,000 distinct CDR3 sequences, and about 28% are seen once. Together, the top ten hold approximately 2.2% of the sample.

Reading the germline V gene gives CDR1 SQVTM and CDR2 ANQGSEA. V and J are trimmed by 1 base and 7 bases, and the gene matches miss 8 bases of the junction. Measured from the cysteine to the phenylalanine, the CDR3 is 15 residues long. CDR3 DNA only is kept here, 45 bases in frame from base 1. This chain joins TRBV29-1 to TRBJ2-2; TRBD1 matches 8 bases in the middle. Sequencing was done on a sample of tumor-infiltrating Tregs sorted from the breast tumor. The sequence was obtained from a female donor with breast cancer. The nucleotide sequence reads TGCAGCGTTGAAGGCGGCAGGGGGCAGGGCGGGGAGCTGTTTTTT. The translation is CSVEGGRGQGGELFF.